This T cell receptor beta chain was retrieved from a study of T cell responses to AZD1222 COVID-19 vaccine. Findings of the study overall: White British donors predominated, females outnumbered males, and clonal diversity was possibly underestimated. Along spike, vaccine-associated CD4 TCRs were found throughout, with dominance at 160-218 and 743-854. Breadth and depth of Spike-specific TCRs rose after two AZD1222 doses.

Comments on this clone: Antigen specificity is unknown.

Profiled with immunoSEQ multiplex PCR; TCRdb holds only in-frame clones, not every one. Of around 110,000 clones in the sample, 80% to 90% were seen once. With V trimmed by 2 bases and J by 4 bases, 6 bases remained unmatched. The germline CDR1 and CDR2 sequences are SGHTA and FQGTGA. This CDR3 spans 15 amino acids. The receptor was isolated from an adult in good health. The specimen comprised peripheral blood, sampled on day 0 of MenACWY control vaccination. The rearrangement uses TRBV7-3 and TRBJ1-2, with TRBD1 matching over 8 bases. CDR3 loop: CASSLSAGGVYGYTF. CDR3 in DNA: TGTGCCAGCAGCTTATCGGCAGGGGGCGTCTATGGCTACACCTTC.